The 22 T cell receptor beta chains in this list originate from one sample, sequenced in a study of T cell changes during pregnancy in multiple sclerosis. Repertoires were generated with immunoSEQ multiplex PCR, while TCRdb's copy carries only in-frame clones and drops some. This sample has about 75,000 clones, with roughly 90% found just once. Sequencing used peripheral blood, obtained in the first trimester of pregnancy. These receptors were taken from a female donor in good health, enrolled as a control in a pregnancy study.

The chain joins TRBV19 to TRBJ1-5, with TRBD1 as a possible D gene (5 bases). Germline V CDR1 and CDR2: LNHDA, SQIVND (reference sequence). The V end lost 1 base, the J end lost 5 bases, and 9 bases lay between the germline ends. The CDR3 covers 14 residues. Here the CDR3 reads CASSIAWGDQPQHF. CDR3 sequence (DNA): TGTGCCAGTAGTATAGCTTGGGGGGATCAGCCCCAGCATTTT.

The J gene is TRBJ2-5, the V gene TRBV27; D unclear. Germline-derived CDR1 and CDR2 are MNHEY and SMNVEV (reference sequence). Trimming removed 1 base from V and 4 bases from J, with 10 bases in between. This CDR3 comprises 14 residues. The chain's CDR3 is CASSLYSPAETQYF. The CDR3 DNA sequence: TGTGCCAGCAGTTTATACTCCCCTGCAGAGACCCAGTACTTC.

The chain is built from TRBV7-2 and TRBJ2-3, with D perhaps matching TRBD2 (5 bases). Trimming left V 10 bases short and J 4 bases short, with 18 bases between. CDR1 is SGHTA and CDR2 is FQGNSA in the germline V gene. The CDR3 loop spans 14 amino acids. Written as DNA, the CDR3 is TGTGCCACCGGCAGGTCGAGGCGGGCAGATACGCAGTATTTT. Translation: CATGRSRRADTQYF.

The chain has TRBV28 and TRBJ2-1; TRBD1 matches at 10 bases. The CDR3 totals 16 residues. Germline V gene lookup returns CDR1 MDHEN and CDR2 SYDVKM. V lost 5 bases and J lost 0; bases outside the gene matches: 4. As DNA, the CDR3 is TGTGCCAGCAGTCGGACAGGGGGTTCCTCCTACAATGAGCAGTTCTTC. Its translation is CASSRTGGSSYNEQFF.

This chain joins TRBV18 and TRBJ1-3, with D hard to call. In germline, CDR1 is KGHSH, CDR2 LQKENI. CDR3 size: 14 residues. With 6 bases removed from V and 0 bases from J, the gap between germline ends came to 9 bases. For the CDR3, the DNA is TGTGCCAGCTCGCAACAGAGCTCTGGAAACACCATATATTTT. Its translation is CASSQQSSGNTIYF.

V usage is TRBV9 and J usage is TRBJ2-3, with TRBD2 identical over 11 bases. Germline V lookup: CDR1 SGDLS, CDR2 YYNGEE. V was pared by 7 bases and J by 0 bases, with 4 bases of the junction left unmatched. There are 15 residues in the CDR3. The DNA for the CDR3 is TGTGCCAGCGGTACTAGCGGGAGTAGCACAGATACGCAGTATTTT. This gives the protein CASGTSGSSTDTQYF.

This clone was seen once. The chain is built from TRBV28 and TRBJ2-5; 7 nucleotides match TRBD2. Germline V CDR1 and CDR2: MDHEN, SYDVKM. This CDR3 comprises 17 residues. V lost 4 bases, J lost 1 base, and 12 bases stayed unmatched. The CDR3: CASSSSTASGSQETQYF. The DNA for the CDR3 is TGTGCCAGCAGTTCCTCAACGGCTAGCGGATCCCAAGAGACCCAGTACTTC.

This chain connects TRBV5-6 to TRBJ1-5; D unclear. The V and J ends lost 4 bases and 2 bases respectively, with 10 bases between them. The CDR3 loop spans 14 amino acids. Germline CDR1 is SGHDT and CDR2 is YYEEEE. For the CDR3, the DNA is TGTGCCAGCAGCGAGGCCCTACGCAATCAGCCCCAGCATTTT. This translates into CASSEALRNQPQHF. The whole variable domain, remainder taken from reference TRBV5-6 and TRBJ1-5, is DAGVTQSPTHLIKTRGQQVTLRCSPKSGHDTVSWYQQALGQGPQFIFQYYEEEERQRGNFPDRFSGHQFPNYSSELNVNALLLGDSALYLCASSEALRNQPQHFGDGTRLSIL.

The rearrangement uses TRBV2 and TRBJ1-2, with 8 nucleotides matching TRBD1. V lost 3 bases and J lost 8; bases outside the gene matches: 8. Per the germline V gene, CDR1 is SNHLY and CDR2 is FYNNEI. The CDR3 has 14 amino acids. In nucleotides, the CDR3 is TGTGCCAGCAGTGACAGGGGGCGCTTCCGAGGCTACACCTTC. It codes for CASSDRGRFRGYTF.

The chain links TRBV27 to TRBJ2-2; 13 nucleotides align to TRBD2. Germline V gene data show CDR1 as MNHEY and CDR2 as SMNVEV (reference sequence). The CDR3 sequence is 18 residues long. The V and J ends lost 7 bases and 7 bases, in that order; junction bases with no gene match: 15. This CDR3 is CASTPPPLAGGPGGELFF. The CDR3 bases are TGTGCCAGCACACCCCCGCCACTAGCGGGAGGGCCGGGCGGGGAGCTGTTTTTT.

This chain uses TRBV27 with TRBJ1-1; TRBD1 might be the D (5 bases). The CDR3 is made up of 13 amino acids. Between the trimmed V and J ends, which lost 5 bases and 1 base, there was a span of 8 bases. CDR1 is MNHEY and CDR2 is SMNVEV in the germline V gene (reference sequence). CDR3 in amino acids: CASSTQGNTEAFF. As DNA, the CDR3 is TGTGCCAGCAGTACCCAGGGGAACACTGAAGCTTTCTTT.

This chain joins TRBV28 and TRBJ2-7, with D possibly TRBD2 on 6 matching bases. The V gene lost 4 bases and the J gene lost 3 bases, with 22 bases spanning the gap. The CDR3 length is 17 residues. The germline gives CDR1 MDHEN, CDR2 SYDVKM. This CDR3 reads CASSWGRSGGWIYEQYF. CDR3 sequence (DNA): TGTGCCAGCAGTTGGGGCAGGTCCGGGGGATGGATCTACGAGCAGTACTTC.

In DNA, the CDR3 is TGTGCCAGCAGGGGGCTGTCCTCCGCGTACAGGCCCCAGCATTTT. Translation gives CASRGLSSAYRPQHF. The chain employs TRBV2 and TRBJ1-5, with a weak D call TRBD1 (5 bases). V gave up 6 bases and J gave up 9 bases, with 21 bases separating them. This CDR3 comprises 15 residues. The germline gives CDR1 SNHLY, CDR2 FYNNEI.

J is TRBJ1-5 and V is TRBV7-2; D may be TRBD1 (5 bases). This CDR3 has 15 residues. Germline values: CDR1 SGHTA, CDR2 FQGNSA. V was clipped by 2 bases and J by 6 bases, with 14 bases between them. The CDR3 region has the DNA TGTGCCAGCAGCTTATCCAGCCGCGGGACTCAGCCCCAGCATTTT. It is translated as CASSLSSRGTQPQHF.

The chain couples TRBV7-2 to TRBJ2-1, with 9 bases identical to TRBD2. This CDR3 has 16 amino acids. CDR1 and CDR2 from the germline V gene are SGHTA and FQGNSA. J was trimmed by 8 bases and V by 5 bases; bases with no gene match: 13. CDR3 protein: CASSPRGGRGRDEQFF. The CDR3 bases are TGTGCCAGCAGCCCCCGGGGCGGGAGGGGTAGGGATGAGCAGTTCTTC.

The gene calls are TRBV6-1 and TRBJ1-1, with a weak D call TRBD1 (6 bases). The CDR3 has 13 residues. The V and J ends lost 8 bases and 1 base respectively, with 11 bases between them. Looked up from germline, CDR1 is MNHNS and CDR2 is SASEGT. The CDR3 DNA is TGTGCCAGCCAACAGGGCTCGAACACTGAAGCTTTCTTT. Translated, it gives CASQQGSNTEAFF.

The V gene is TRBV5-5, the J gene TRBJ2-5; D gene unclear. V lost 0 bases, J lost 3 bases, and 12 bases lay in between. CDR1 and CDR2 from the germline V gene are SGHKS and YYEKEE (reference sequence). This CDR3 region has 15 residues. The CDR3 protein is CASSLVPGSEETQYF. Written as DNA, the CDR3 is TGTGCCAGCAGCTTGGTTCCAGGCTCGGAAGAGACCCAGTACTTC.

This chain links TRBV6-5 with TRBJ1-1; 11 nucleotides agree with TRBD1. The length of the CDR3 is 15 residues. V was pared by 4 bases and J by 7 bases, with 8 bases of the junction left unmatched. Germline values: CDR1 MNHEY, CDR2 SVGAGI. Here the CDR3 reads CASSLIGQGAIEAFF. The CDR3 DNA follows: TGTGCCAGCAGTTTAATCGGACAGGGGGCTATTGAAGCTTTCTTT.

V gene TRBV11-2 combines with J gene TRBJ2-7, with D maybe TRBD1 (6 bases). Trimming took 3 bases from V and 5 from J, leaving 17 bases between them. There are 15 residues in the CDR3. Germline lookup yields CDR1 SGHAT and CDR2 FQNNGV. This CDR3 reads CASSFLTARGNEQYF. The DNA for the CDR3 is TGTGCCAGCAGCTTCCTTACTGCCAGGGGCAACGAGCAGTACTTC.

J is TRBJ1-5 and V is TRBV5-6, with a possible D match to TRBD1 (6 bases). The CDR3 extends over 16 amino acids. CDR1 is SGHDT and CDR2 is YYEEEE in the germline V gene. The germline V and J ends were trimmed by 4 bases and 1 base, with 15 bases remaining between them. The CDR3, as DNA: TGTGCCAGCAGCCTGGGGGGGGGCGTAAGCAATCAGCCCCAGCATTTT. Translated: CASSLGGGVSNQPQHF.

J is TRBJ2-7 and V is TRBV4-1; 13 nucleotides line up with TRBD2. The CDR3 loop spans 16 amino acids. Germline values: CDR1 MGHRA, CDR2 YSYEKL. After removal of 1 base from V and 6 bases from J, the junction contained 6 bases not matched to a gene. The CDR3 reads CASSQGTSGSRSEQYF. DNA of the CDR3: TGCGCCAGCAGCCAAGGGACTAGCGGGAGTCGGTCCGAGCAGTACTTC.

The chain carries TRBV11-2 and TRBJ1-1; D gene unclear. The V end was cut by 0 bases, the J end by 2 bases, with 10 bases between. The CDR3 totals 15 residues. The germline V gene has CDR1 SGHAT and CDR2 FQNNGV. The CDR3 coding sequence is TGTGCCAGCAGCTTAGATCTCACAGCTAACACTGAAGCTTTCTTT. Translating gives CASSLDLTANTEAFF.